The rows below give T cell receptor beta chains drawn from one sample of a study of CD8 T cells in ankylosing spondylitis. TCRdb recomputed calls from the 5' RACE reads with MiXCR, one row per CDR3 protein. This table has some 240,000 distinct CDR3 sequences, approximately 7.3% appearing once. Material: blood, either unsorted or a sorted T cell fraction (not recorded which). The receptors here all came from a male donor with ankylosing spondylitis. The CDR3 runs from the conserved cysteine through the conserved F or W. A D gene is named only where the DNA matches it firmly. Clone size is given for some rows only: seen once, a few or many times, or a class if the clone is expanded.

>TRBV10-3|many|TRBJ2-7|TRBD1
CAIQTGGESDYEQYF
TGTGCCATCCAAACAGGGGGCGAATCCGACTACGAGCAGTACTTC
>TRBV15|many|TRBJ2-7|.
CATSNRDSYEQYF
TGTGCCACCAGCAACCGGGACTCCTACGAGCAGTACTTC
>TRBV6-2/TRBV6-3|many|TRBJ2-7|.
CASILRLGGSSYEQYF
TGTGCCAGCATCCTAAGGTTGGGAGGCAGCTCCTACGAGCAGTACTTC
>TRBV21-1|many|TRBJ1-1|.
CASSKVRRGTEAFF
TGTGCCAGCAGCAAAGTGCGCAGGGGGACTGAAGCTTTCTTT
>TRBV20-1|.|TRBJ2-7|TRBD1
CSALKANRGPGVYEQYF
TGCAGTGCACTTAAAGCCAACAGGGGCCCTGGAGTCTACGAGCAGTACTTC
>TRBV7-2|few|TRBJ1-1|TRBD1
CASSFNRGRTEAFF
TGTGCCAGCAGCTTTAACAGGGGTCGCACTGAAGCTTTCTTT
>TRBV29-1|few|TRBJ2-7|.
CSVEDRRLGLEGQYF
TGCAGCGTTGAAGATCGCAGACTTGGGCTCGAGGGGCAGTACTTC
>TRBV9|many|TRBJ1-2|.
CASSVGRGLGYGYTF
TGTGCCAGCAGCGTAGGCAGGGGATTGGGATATGGCTACACCTTC
>TRBV27|many|TRBJ2-1|.
CASSLLGFYNEQFF
TGTGCCAGCAGTTTATTGGGGTTCTACAATGAGCAGTTCTTC
>TRBV4-3|many|TRBJ2-7|TRBD2
CASSQAGGSSYEQYF
TGCGCCAGCAGCCAAGCAGGCGGGAGCTCCTACGAGCAGTACTTC
>TRBV7-6|many|TRBJ2-1|TRBD2
CASSLWREVYNEQFF
TGTGCCAGCAGCTTATGGCGGGAGGTGTACAATGAGCAGTTCTTC
>TRBV7-8|.|TRBJ2-7|TRBD1
CASRGTGASYEQYF
TGTGCCAGCAGGGGGACAGGGGCGTCCTACGAGCAGTACTTC
>TRBV6-2/TRBV6-3|.|TRBJ2-7|.
CASSYRGKPYF
TGTGCCAGCAGTTATAGGGGGAAGCCTTACTTC
>TRBV7-9|few|TRBJ2-7|TRBD2
CASRPGLAGAGYEQYF
TGTGCCAGCAGACCGGGACTAGCGGGAGCTGGCTACGAGCAGTACTTC
>TRBV15|many|TRBJ2-7|TRBD1
CATSRGVGTVSYEQYF
TGTGCCACCAGCAGAGGAGTCGGGACAGTTTCCTACGAGCAGTACTTC
>TRBV4-3|few|TRBJ1-2|.
CASSSPPGFGYTF
TGCGCCAGCAGCTCACCCCCAGGGTTTGGCTACACCTTC
>TRBV29-1|.|TRBJ2-5|TRBD1
CSVETGPQETQYF
TGCAGCGTTGAGACAGGGCCCCAAGAGACCCAGTACTTC
>TRBV4-2|many|TRBJ2-5|.
CASSQDETQYF
TGTGCCAGCAGCCAAGACGAGACCCAGTACTTC
>TRBV6-2/TRBV6-3|many|TRBJ2-1|.
CASSGDMSSYNEQFF
TGTGCCAGCAGTGGGGACATGAGCTCCTACAATGAGCAGTTCTTC
>TRBV5-1|many|TRBJ2-1|TRBD2
CASTVSGRYNEQFF
TGCGCCAGCACCGTAAGCGGGAGATACAATGAGCAGTTCTTC
>TRBV27|few|TRBJ1-3|.
CASSITYF
TGTGCCAGCAGTATAACATATTTT
>TRBV7-2|few|TRBJ2-7|TRBD2
CASSSGPGLAQYEQYF
TGTGCCAGCAGCTCCGGACCGGGACTAGCGCAATACGAGCAGTACTTC
>TRBV5-6|many|TRBJ1-4|.
CASSLETGVGEKLFF
TGTGCCAGCAGCTTGGAAACCGGGGTGGGAGAAAAACTGTTTTTT
>TRBV7-9|few|TRBJ1-6|TRBD1
CASSEDQGGRSPLHF
TGTGCCAGCAGCGAAGACCAGGGGGGTCGATCACCCCTCCACTTT
>TRBV4-3|few|TRBJ2-6|TRBD2
CASSHFPAGDSGANVLTF
TGCGCCAGCAGCCACTTCCCGGCGGGAGACTCTGGGGCCAACGTCCTGACTTTC
>TRBV4-3|.|TRBJ1-6|TRBD1
CASSQDGTANYNSPLHF
TGCGCCAGCAGCCAAGATGGGACAGCTAACTATAATTCACCCCTCCACTTT
>TRBV29-1|many|TRBJ2-7|.
CSALRGTYEQYF
TGCAGCGCCTTGAGGGGTACCTACGAGCAGTACTTC
>TRBV4-3|few|TRBJ2-7|TRBD2
CASSQVDSGGSFYEQYF
TGCGCCAGCAGCCAAGTTGATTCGGGAGGATCCTTCTACGAGCAGTACTTC
>TRBV20-1|many|TRBJ2-1|TRBD1
CSANDRGMFNEQFF
TGCAGTGCTAACGACAGGGGGATGTTCAATGAGCAGTTCTTC
>TRBV6-1|.|TRBJ2-5|TRBD2
CASSASGGARETQYF
TGTGCCAGCAGTGCAAGCGGGGGGGCCAGGGAGACCCAGTACTTC
>TRBV11-2|many|TRBJ1-5|.
CASSLDIIGNQPQHF
TGTGCCAGCAGCTTAGATATTATCGGCAATCAGCCCCAGCATTTT
>TRBV7-9|many|TRBJ2-7|TRBD1
CASSPDRGGYEQYF
TGTGCCAGCAGCCCGGACAGGGGAGGCTACGAGCAGTACTTC
>TRBV7-2|few|TRBJ2-3|TRBD2
CASSFGGGLWDTQYF
TGTGCCAGCAGCTTCGGGGGGGGCCTATGGGATACGCAGTATTTT
>TRBV6-4|.|TRBJ2-7|.
CASSQGRYEQYF
TGTGCCAGCAGTCAGGGCCGCTACGAGCAGTACTTC
>TRBV9|.|TRBJ2-2|.
CASSQRSAGELFF
TGTGCCAGCAGCCAGCGGTCCGCCGGGGAGCTGTTTTTT